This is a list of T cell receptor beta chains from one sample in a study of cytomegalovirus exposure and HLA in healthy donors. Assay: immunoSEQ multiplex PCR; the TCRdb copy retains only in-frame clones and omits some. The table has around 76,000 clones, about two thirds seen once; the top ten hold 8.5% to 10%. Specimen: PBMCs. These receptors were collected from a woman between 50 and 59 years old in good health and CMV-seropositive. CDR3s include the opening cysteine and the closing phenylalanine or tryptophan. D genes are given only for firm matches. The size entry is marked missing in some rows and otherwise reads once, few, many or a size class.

CASSFGYRGLNQPQHF	TGTGCCAGCAGTTTCGGATACAGGGGGCTTAATCAGCCCCAGCATTTT	TRBD1	TRBJ1-5	TRBV28	-
CASSYRGGAYEQYF	TGTGCCAGCAGTTACAGGGGGGGGGCCTACGAGCAGTACTTC	-	TRBJ2-7	TRBV6-8	few
CASSLIHSGANVLTF	TGTGCCAGCAGCTTAATTCACTCTGGGGCCAACGTCCTGACTTTC	-	TRBJ2-6	TRBV11-2	-
CSVLVLTYEQYF	TGCAGCGTTTTAGTACTAACCTACGAGCAGTACTTC	-	TRBJ2-7	TRBV29-1	-
CASSYAQGAVEQYF	TGTGCCAGCAGTTACGCACAGGGGGCGGTCGAGCAGTACTTC	TRBD1	TRBJ2-7	TRBV6-5	-
CASSESPGQGYEQYF	TGTGCCAGCAGTGAAAGTCCGGGACAGGGCTACGAGCAGTACTTC	TRBD1	TRBJ2-7	TRBV2	-
CASKRAWTGGEKLFF	TGTGCCAGCAAGAGGGCCTGGACAGGGGGTGAAAAACTGTTTTTT	TRBD1	TRBJ1-4	TRBV6-5	-
CASSWGSASRGAGEQYF	TGCGCCAGCAGCTGGGGGTCAGCTTCCAGGGGGGCGGGCGAGCAGTACTTC	-	TRBJ2-7	TRBV5-1	once
CASSVGPVAAYTEAFF	TGTGCCAGCAGCGTAGGGCCGGTAGCGGCGTACACTGAAGCTTTCTTT	-	TRBJ1-1	TRBV9	-
CASSWGRGGEYIQYF	TGTGCCAGCAGTTGGGGACGGGGGGGCGAGTACATTCAGTACTTC	TRBD2	TRBJ2-4	TRBV27	few
CASRPGLEYNEQFF	TGTGCCAGTAGGCCGGGACTAGAGTACAATGAGCAGTTCTTC	TRBD2	TRBJ2-1	TRBV28	-
CASSLEAGVYNSPLHF	TGTGCCAGCAGCTTGGAGGCAGGGGTTTATAATTCACCCCTCCACTTT	-	TRBJ1-6	TRBV5-8	-
CASSYSMTGLNQPQHF	TGTGCCAGCAGTTACTCGATGACAGGGCTGAATCAGCCCCAGCATTTT	TRBD1	TRBJ1-5	TRBV6-5	-
CASSQAGIAGGPANNEQFF	TGCGCCAGCAGCCAAGCCGGGATAGCGGGGGGGCCGGCCAACAATGAGCAGTTCTTC	TRBD2	TRBJ2-1	TRBV4-1	-
CASSPSRESNQPQHF	TGTGCCAGCAGCCCTTCCCGGGAAAGCAATCAGCCCCAGCATTTT	-	TRBJ1-5	TRBV7-2	-
CASTDTAHEQYF	TGTGCCAGCACAGACACAGCCCACGAGCAGTACTTC	-	TRBJ2-7	TRBV6-5	-
CASSYGQGAVTGELFF	TGTGCCAGCAGCTACGGACAGGGGGCCGTCACCGGGGAGCTGTTTTTT	TRBD1	TRBJ2-2	TRBV28	few
CASSLVHQANTEAFF	TGTGCCAGCAGCTTGGTTCATCAGGCGAACACTGAAGCTTTCTTT	-	TRBJ1-1	TRBV5-4	-
CASSQSGSSYEQYF	TGTGCCAGCAGCCAAAGCGGCAGCTCCTACGAGCAGTACTTC	-	TRBJ2-7	TRBV4-2	-
CASSPRTSGFYNEQFF	TGTGCCAGCAGTCCGAGGACTAGCGGGTTCTACAATGAGCAGTTCTTC	TRBD2	TRBJ2-1	TRBV28	-
CASRGISGSDYNEQFF	TGTGCCAGTAGAGGGATAAGCGGGAGTGACTACAATGAGCAGTTCTTC	TRBD2	TRBJ2-1	TRBV19	-
CRGQGGTEAFF	TGCAGGGGACAGGGTGGCACTGAAGCTTTCTTT	TRBD1	TRBJ1-1	TRBV20-1	-
CASSVDREPYGYTF	TGTGCCAGCAGCGTCGACAGGGAACCTTATGGCTACACCTTC	TRBD1	TRBJ1-2	TRBV6-1	few
CAWSGVGNHQPQHF	TGTGCCTGGAGTGGGGTCGGGAACCATCAGCCCCAGCATTTT	-	TRBJ1-5	TRBV30	-